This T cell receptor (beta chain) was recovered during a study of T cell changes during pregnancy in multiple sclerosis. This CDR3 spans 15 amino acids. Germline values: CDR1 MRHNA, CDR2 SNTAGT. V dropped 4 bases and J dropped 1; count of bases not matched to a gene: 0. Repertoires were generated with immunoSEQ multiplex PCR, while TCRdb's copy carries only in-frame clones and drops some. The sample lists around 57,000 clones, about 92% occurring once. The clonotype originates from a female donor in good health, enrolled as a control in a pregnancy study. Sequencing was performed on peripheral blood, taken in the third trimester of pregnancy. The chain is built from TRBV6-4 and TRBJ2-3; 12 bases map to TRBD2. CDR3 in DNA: TGTGCCAGCAGTGGGACTAGCGGGGGCACAGATACGCAGTATTTT. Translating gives CASSGTSGGTDTQYF.